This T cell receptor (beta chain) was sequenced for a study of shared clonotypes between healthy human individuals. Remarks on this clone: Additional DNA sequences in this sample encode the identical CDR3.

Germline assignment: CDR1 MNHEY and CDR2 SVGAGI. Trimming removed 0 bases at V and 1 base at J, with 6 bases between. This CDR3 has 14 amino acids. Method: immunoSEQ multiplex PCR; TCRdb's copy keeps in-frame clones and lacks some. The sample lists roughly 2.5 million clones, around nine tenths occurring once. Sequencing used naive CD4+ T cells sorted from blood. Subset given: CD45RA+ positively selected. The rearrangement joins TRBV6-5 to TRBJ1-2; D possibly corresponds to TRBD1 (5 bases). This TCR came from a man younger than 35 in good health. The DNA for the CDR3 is TGTGCCAGCAGTTACTCTGGGGGTAACTATGGCTACACCTTC. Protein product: CASSYSGGNYGYTF.